This T cell receptor (beta chain) was observed in a study of STAT5B mutations in CD4+ large granular lymphocyte leukemia. Sequencing was at survey level. Only in-frame clones appear in the TCRdb table, and some are missing; sequencing was by immunoSEQ multiplex PCR. The data show roughly 34,000 clones, with 75% to 85% seen just once and around 4.8% held by the top ten. The source material was CD4+ T cells from blood buffy coats. The origin of this receptor is a human donor in good health.

The CDR3 DNA is TGCGCCAGCAGCTTGAACAGGGAGGGCCCTAACTATGGCTACACCTTC. Encoded protein: CASSLNREGPNYGYTF. The V call is TRBV5-1, the J call TRBJ1-2, with a weak D call TRBD1 (6 bases). The V and J ends lost 1 base and 0 bases respectively, with 13 bases between them. Germline CDR1 and CDR2: SGHRS and YFSETQ. This CDR3 spans 16 amino acids. Based on the CDR3 plus reference TRBV5-1 and TRBJ1-2, the full variable domain is KAGVTQTPRYLIKTRGQQVTLSCSPISGHRSVSWYQQTPGQGLQFLFEYFSETQRNKGNFPGRFSGRQFSNSRSEMNVSTLELGDSALYLCASSLNREGPNYGYTFGSGTRLTVV.